This T cell receptor beta chain was profiled in a study of CD4+ T cells in melanoma. Findings and caveats of the study: Reportedly, melanoma neoantigen-specific CD4+ T cells showed varied differentiation states. CD8+ T cell, macrophage and B cell function reportedly correlated with neoantigen-specific CD4+ T cells.

Germline CDR1 SEHNR, CDR2 FQNEAQ (reference sequence). The junction had 13 bases not matched to a gene; V was cut back by 5 bases and J by 3 bases. The CDR3 consists of 16 residues. As for this clone: Its antigen is still unknown.

The assay was immunoSEQ multiplex PCR, and TCRdb's table has in-frame clones only and misses some. This sample has some 13,000 clones, with approximately 70% found just once. The source of this sequence is a human donor with melanoma. The sample was cells from a culture (not recorded whether cultured in vitro). This chain connects TRBV7-9 to TRBJ2-7; the match to TRBD1 covers 7 bases. The CDR3 protein is CASSKYSGTVDYEQYF. CDR3 nucleotide sequence: TGTGCCAGCAGCAAATATTCAGGGACAGTAGACTACGAGCAGTACTTC.